These T cell receptor beta chains were read from a single sample in a study of blood T cell repertoires in COVID-19. Here immunoSEQ multiplex PCR was the method, and the copy in TCRdb shows in-frame clones only, minus some. The table lists roughly 60,000 clones, roughly 88% of them singletons, with about 6% in the top ten. Specimen: peripheral blood. The origin of the receptors is an older woman with acute or convalescent COVID-19. The CDR3 runs from the conserved cysteine through the conserved F or W. A D gene is named only where the DNA matches it firmly. For some rows the clone size is stated as once, few or many, or as a class when expanded; others skip it.

DNA,CDR3,D,size,V,length,J
TGTGCCAGCAGCCGACAGGGGGACGTTCGTAGCGGGGAGCTGTTTTTT,CASSRQGDVRSGELFF,TRBD1,few,TRBV7-3,16,TRBJ2-2
TGTGCCAGCAGCCGCGTACTAGCTAACGAGCAGTACTTC,CASSRVLANEQYF,-,-,TRBV11-2,13,TRBJ2-7
TGTGCCTGGAGTGTACGGCGGAGGAGCTCCTACGAGCAGTACTTC,CAWSVRRRSSYEQYF,-,-,TRBV30,15,TRBJ2-7
TGTGCCAGTAGTATAGCCGGCAATCAGCCCCAGCATTTT,CASSIAGNQPQHF,-,-,TRBV19,13,TRBJ1-5
TGTGCCAGCAGTTTAGACAGCCATCGTCATTCACCCCTCCACTTT,CASSLDSHRHSPLHF,-,few,TRBV6-6,15,TRBJ1-6
TGTGCCAGCAGCCTTAATAGCAATCAGCCCCAGCATTTT,CASSLNSNQPQHF,-,-,TRBV3-1/TRBV3-2,13,TRBJ1-5
TGTGCCACCAGCAGGATTACAGGGGCATACACTGAAGCTTTCTTT,CATSRITGAYTEAFF,TRBD1,-,TRBV15,15,TRBJ1-1
TGCGCCAGCAGCACGGGGTCGGCCACAGATACGCAGTATTTT,CASSTGSATDTQYF,-,-,TRBV5-1,14,TRBJ2-3
TGTGCCAGCTCACCCGATCAGAGGGTCGGGTACGAGCAGTACTTC,CASSPDQRVGYEQYF,-,-,TRBV18,15,TRBJ2-7
TGTGCCAGCAGCCGCAGGGGGCTGGACACTGAAGCTTTCTTT,CASSRRGLDTEAFF,TRBD1,-,TRBV3-1/TRBV3-2,14,TRBJ1-1
TGTGCCAGCAGCTGGGACAGTACCTACGAGCAGTACTTC,CASSWDSTYEQYF,TRBD1,-,TRBV7-3,13,TRBJ2-7
TGTGCCAGCAGCGTAGCTGCAAGGGGAACCGGGGAGCTGTTTTTT,CASSVAARGTGELFF,-,-,TRBV9,15,TRBJ2-2
TGTGCCAGCAGTAGACGACAGGGGGCTCTGGAAAAACTGTTTTTT,CASSRRQGALEKLFF,TRBD1,-,TRBV7-2,15,TRBJ1-4